Listed below are T cell receptor beta chains from one sample, sequenced in a study of vaccination effects on CD4 cells after COVID-19. No cognate antigen is known for these TCRs. Profiling relied on immunoSEQ multiplex PCR, and the TCRdb table lists in-frame clones only, not all of them. Of tens of thousands of clones in the sample, over 70% were seen once. Sequenced material: CD4+ T cells from PBMCs cultured without peptide, taken after COVID-19 vaccination. The origin of the receptors is a human donor who received a COVID-19 vaccine. Both conserved end residues are part of each CDR3. The D gene is left open where the match is weak. A clone size is listed for some rows: how often the clone was seen (once, few, many), or a class if it is expanded.

d_call: .
j_call: TRBJ1-1
v_call: TRBV30
clone_size: .
cdr3_aa: CAWSVTRHFNTEAFF
cdr3_nt: TGTGCCTGGAGTGTAACACGACACTTCAACACTGAAGCTTTCTTT

d_call: TRBD1
j_call: TRBJ1-1
v_call: TRBV16
clone_size: .
cdr3_aa: CASSHSGQGVLNTEAFF
cdr3_nt: TGTGCCAGCAGCCACTCCGGACAGGGAGTTTTGAACACTGAAGCTTTCTTT

d_call: .
j_call: TRBJ1-2
v_call: TRBV7-9
clone_size: .
cdr3_aa: CASSLSGGYTF
cdr3_nt: TGTGCCAGCAGCTTAAGCGGTGGCTACACCTTC

d_call: .
j_call: TRBJ1-1
v_call: TRBV5-1
clone_size: .
cdr3_aa: CASSLPGNTEAFF
cdr3_nt: TGCGCCAGCAGCTTGCCAGGAAACACTGAAGCTTTCTTT

d_call: .
j_call: TRBJ1-2
v_call: TRBV5-6
clone_size: .
cdr3_aa: CASNDQGDGYTF
cdr3_nt: TGTGCCAGCAATGATCAGGGAGACGGCTACACCTTC

d_call: .
j_call: TRBJ1-5
v_call: TRBV19
clone_size: .
cdr3_aa: CASSMGGSNQPQHF
cdr3_nt: TGTGCCAGTAGTATGGGAGGTAGCAATCAGCCCCAGCATTTT

d_call: .
j_call: TRBJ1-1
v_call: TRBV12-5
clone_size: .
cdr3_aa: CASGLGEGTEAFF
cdr3_nt: TGTGCTAGTGGTTTGGGGGAGGGGACTGAAGCTTTCTTT

d_call: .
j_call: TRBJ2-2
v_call: TRBV6-5
clone_size: few
cdr3_aa: CASTRVGGELFF
cdr3_nt: TGTGCCAGCACTAGGGTGGGCGGGGAGCTGTTTTTT

d_call: .
j_call: TRBJ2-7
v_call: TRBV30
clone_size: .
cdr3_aa: CAWIRTATYEQYF
cdr3_nt: TGTGCCTGGATAAGGACAGCCACCTACGAGCAGTACTTC

d_call: .
j_call: TRBJ2-5
v_call: TRBV28
clone_size: .
cdr3_aa: CASSLRARETQYF
cdr3_nt: TGTGCCAGCAGTTTAAGGGCCCGGGAGACCCAGTACTTC

d_call: .
j_call: TRBJ2-5
v_call: TRBV5-4
clone_size: once
cdr3_aa: CASSSVGHSLGETQYF
cdr3_nt: TGTGCCAGCAGCTCTGTGGGACACTCACTCGGGGAGACCCAGTACTTC

d_call: .
j_call: TRBJ2-5
v_call: TRBV6-6
clone_size: .
cdr3_aa: CASSSLPPHQYF
cdr3_nt: TGTGCCAGCAGTTCCCTCCCCCCCCACCAGTACTTC

d_call: .
j_call: TRBJ2-7
v_call: TRBV9
clone_size: .
cdr3_aa: CASSVEQNSYEQYF
cdr3_nt: TGTGCCAGCAGCGTAGAGCAGAACTCCTACGAGCAGTACTTC

d_call: TRBD2
j_call: TRBJ2-5
v_call: TRBV5-1
clone_size: .
cdr3_aa: CASSIGLAGAETQYF
cdr3_nt: TGCGCCAGCAGCATAGGACTAGCGGGGGCAGAGACCCAGTACTTC

d_call: TRBD1
j_call: TRBJ1-1
v_call: TRBV5-1
clone_size: .
cdr3_aa: CASRKGQTAGNTEAFF
cdr3_nt: TGCGCCAGCAGAAAGGGACAGACCGCGGGGAACACTGAAGCTTTCTTT

d_call: .
j_call: TRBJ1-6
v_call: TRBV7-3
clone_size: .
cdr3_aa: CASSSGTFNSPLHF
cdr3_nt: TGTGCCAGCAGCTCCGGGACATTTAATTCACCCCTCCACTTT

d_call: .
j_call: TRBJ1-6
v_call: TRBV27
clone_size: .
cdr3_aa: CASSLSPFGNSPLHF
cdr3_nt: TGTGCCAGCAGTTTATCCCCCTTTGGGAATTCACCCCTCCACTTT

d_call: .
j_call: TRBJ1-1
v_call: TRBV10-3
clone_size: .
cdr3_aa: CAISEDNTEAFF
cdr3_nt: TGTGCCATCAGTGAGGACAACACTGAAGCTTTCTTT